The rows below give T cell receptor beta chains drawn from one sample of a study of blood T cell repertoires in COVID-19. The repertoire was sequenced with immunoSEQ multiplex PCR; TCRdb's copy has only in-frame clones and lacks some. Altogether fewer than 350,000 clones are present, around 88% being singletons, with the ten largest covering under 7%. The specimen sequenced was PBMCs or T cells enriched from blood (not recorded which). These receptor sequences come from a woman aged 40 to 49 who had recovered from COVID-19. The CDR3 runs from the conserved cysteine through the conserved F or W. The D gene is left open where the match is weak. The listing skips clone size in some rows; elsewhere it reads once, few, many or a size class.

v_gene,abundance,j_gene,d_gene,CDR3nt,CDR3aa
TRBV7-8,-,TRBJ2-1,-,TGTGCCAGCAGAATAAACAATGAGCAGTTCTTC,CASRINNEQFF
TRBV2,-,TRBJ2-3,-,TGTGCCAGCAGCAGCGCGGGCACAGATACGCAGTATTTT,CASSSAGTDTQYF
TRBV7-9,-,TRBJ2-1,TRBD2,TGTGCCAGCAGCTTAAGCGGGAGTCCGGATGAGCAGTTCTTC,CASSLSGSPDEQFF
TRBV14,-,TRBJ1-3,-,TGTGCCAGCAGCCAAGATTGGGGGCCTGGAAACACCATATATTTT,CASSQDWGPGNTIYF
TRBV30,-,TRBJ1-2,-,TGTGCCTGGAGTGTATCAGGCTACACCTACTATGGCTACACCTTC,CAWSVSGYTYYGYTF
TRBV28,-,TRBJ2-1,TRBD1,TGTGCCAGCAGAACAGGGGGCTCTTCCAATGAGCAGTTCTTC,CASRTGGSSNEQFF
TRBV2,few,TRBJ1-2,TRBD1,TGTGCCAGCAGTCCGGGACAGGGAGGTTACGGCTACACCTTC,CASSPGQGGYGYTF
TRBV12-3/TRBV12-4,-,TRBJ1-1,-,TGTGCCAGCAGTCTAGCTGGAGTGCAGGAAGCTTTCTTT,CASSLAGVQEAFF
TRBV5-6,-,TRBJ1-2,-,TGTGCCAGCAGCTTGCGGGGGGCTTCTGGCTACACCTTC,CASSLRGASGYTF
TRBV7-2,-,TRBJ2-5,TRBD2,TGTGCCAGCAGCTTCGGGGGGGGACAAGAGACCCAGTACTTC,CASSFGGGQETQYF
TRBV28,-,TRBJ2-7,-,TGTGCCAGCAGAACCTCCGCCGGGGGAGCCTCCTACGAGCAGTACTTC,CASRTSAGGASYEQYF
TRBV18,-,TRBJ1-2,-,TGTGCCAGCTCACCGGTAAGGGAGAACTATGGCTACACCTTC,CASSPVRENYGYTF
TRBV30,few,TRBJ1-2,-,TGTGCCTCCCTAGCGAAACCGTCTCTGTATGGCTACACCTTC,CASLAKPSLYGYTF
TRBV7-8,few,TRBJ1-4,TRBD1,TGTGCCAGCAGCACGTCACAGGGGGCAAATGAAAAACTGTTTTTT,CASSTSQGANEKLFF
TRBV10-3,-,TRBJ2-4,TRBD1,TGTGCCATCAGTGCCACCGGGACAGACAAAAACATTCAGTACTTC,CAISATGTDKNIQYF
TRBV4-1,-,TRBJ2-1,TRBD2,TGCGCCAGCAGGATGATAGCGGGAGCCAATGAGCAGTTCTTC,CASRMIAGANEQFF
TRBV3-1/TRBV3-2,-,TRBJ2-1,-,TGTGCCAGCAGCCGGGGAGCAGCCTACAATGAGCAGTTCTTC,CASSRGAAYNEQFF
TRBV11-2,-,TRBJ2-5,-,TGTGCCAGCAGCTTTACAGTCCAAGAGACCCAGTACTTC,CASSFTVQETQYF
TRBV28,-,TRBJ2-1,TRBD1,TGTGCCAGCAGTCCCCCCGGGACAGGGGGCTATGAGCAGTTCTTC,CASSPPGTGGYEQFF
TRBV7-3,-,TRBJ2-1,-,TGTGCCAGCAGCTTTAGCGGTACTAGCTCCTACAATGAGCAGTTCTTC,CASSFSGTSSYNEQFF
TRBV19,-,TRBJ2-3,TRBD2,TGTGCCAGTAGTATAAGACTAGCGGGAGGGACTAGCACAGATACGCAGTATTTT,CASSIRLAGGTSTDTQYF
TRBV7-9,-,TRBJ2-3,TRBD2,TGTGCCGTCAGCCTGGGACTAGCGAGCACAGATACGCAGTATTTT,CAVSLGLASTDTQYF
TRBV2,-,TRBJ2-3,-,TGTGCCAGCAGTCAACAGCCCCGAGATACGCAGTATTTT,CASSQQPRDTQYF
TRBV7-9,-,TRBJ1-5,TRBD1,TGTGCCAGCAGCTTAGTCGGGACAGGGGTAAATAGCAATCAGCCCCAGCATTTT,CASSLVGTGVNSNQPQHF
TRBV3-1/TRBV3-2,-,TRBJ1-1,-,TGTGCCAGCAGCCAAGAGGTGTCTCAGTGGGGCCTAATGAACACTGAAGCTTTCTTT,CASSQEVSQWGLMNTEAFF
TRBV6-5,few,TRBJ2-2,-,TGTGCCAGCAGGTTAGCGGTGAACACCGGGGAGCTGTTTTTT,CASRLAVNTGELFF
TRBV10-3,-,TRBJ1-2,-,TGTGCCATCAGTGAGTTGGCGGGCAGGGGAGACGGCTACACCTTC,CAISELAGRGDGYTF
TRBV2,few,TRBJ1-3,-,TGTGCCAGCAGTGAAGAGGGACTCTCTGGAAACACCATATATTTT,CASSEEGLSGNTIYF
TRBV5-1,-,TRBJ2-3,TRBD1,TGCGCCAGCAGCGCCGGGACAGGGACTTTCACAGATACGCAGTATTTT,CASSAGTGTFTDTQYF
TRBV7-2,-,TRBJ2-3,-,TGTGCCAGCAGCCGGGTAGCGGGCACAGATACGCAGTATTTT,CASSRVAGTDTQYF
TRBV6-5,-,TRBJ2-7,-,TGTGCCGTACAGGGAGGGCCCTACGAGCAGTACTTC,CAVQGGPYEQYF
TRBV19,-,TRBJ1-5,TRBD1,TGTGCCAGTAGTAGGGGACAGGGTAGGATTAATCAGCCCCAGCATTTT,CASSRGQGRINQPQHF
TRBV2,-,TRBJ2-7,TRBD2,TGTGCCAGCAGGGGACAGATAGCGGGACTAGCGGGAGAAAAGTACTTC,CASRGQIAGLAGEKYF
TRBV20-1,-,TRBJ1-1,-,TGCAGTGCTATAGGGGGCACTGAAGCTTTCTTT,CSAIGGTEAFF
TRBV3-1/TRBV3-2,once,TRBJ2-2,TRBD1,TGTGCCAGCAGCCAACGACGAACAGGGGTGAACACCGGGGAGCTGTTTTTT,CASSQRRTGVNTGELFF
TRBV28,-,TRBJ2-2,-,TGTGCCAGCAGTTCGGAGATCCCCGGGGAGCTGTTTTTT,CASSSEIPGELFF
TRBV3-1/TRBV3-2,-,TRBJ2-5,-,TGTGCCAGCAGCCAAGATGTTGGAGGTAGAGAGACCCAGTACTTC,CASSQDVGGRETQYF
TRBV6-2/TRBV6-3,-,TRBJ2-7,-,TGTGCCAGCACCCCGAGCGTCGGCATACACTACGAGCAGTACTTC,CASTPSVGIHYEQYF
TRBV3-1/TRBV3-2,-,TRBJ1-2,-,TGTGCCAGCAGCCAAGGGGGCAACTATGGCTACACCTTC,CASSQGGNYGYTF
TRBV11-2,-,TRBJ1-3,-,TGTGCCAGCAGCGTCGGTCCGAGGTCTGGAAACACCATATATTTT,CASSVGPRSGNTIYF
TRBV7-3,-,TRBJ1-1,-,TGTGCCAGCAGCCCGGCGCGGGGGGTCGCCACTGAAGCTTTCTTT,CASSPARGVATEAFF